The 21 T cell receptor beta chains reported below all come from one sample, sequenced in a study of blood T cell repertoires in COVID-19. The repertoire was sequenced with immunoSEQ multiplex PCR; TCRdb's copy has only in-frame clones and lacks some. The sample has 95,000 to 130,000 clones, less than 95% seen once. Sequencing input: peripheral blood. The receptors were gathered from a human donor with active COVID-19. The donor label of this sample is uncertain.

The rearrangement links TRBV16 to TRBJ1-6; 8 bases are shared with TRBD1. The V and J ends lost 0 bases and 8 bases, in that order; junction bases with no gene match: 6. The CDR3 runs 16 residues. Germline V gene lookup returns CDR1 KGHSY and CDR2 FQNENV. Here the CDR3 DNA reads TGTGCCAGCAGCCAATCGGGGACAGGTAACCATTCACCCCTCCACTTT. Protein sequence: CASSQSGTGNHSPLHF.

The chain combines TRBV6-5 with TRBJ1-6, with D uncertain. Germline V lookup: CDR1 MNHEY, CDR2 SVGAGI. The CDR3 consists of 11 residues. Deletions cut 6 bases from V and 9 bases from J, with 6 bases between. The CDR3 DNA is TGTGCCAGCAGCGTCCTTTCACCCCTCCACTTT. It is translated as CASSVLSPLHF.

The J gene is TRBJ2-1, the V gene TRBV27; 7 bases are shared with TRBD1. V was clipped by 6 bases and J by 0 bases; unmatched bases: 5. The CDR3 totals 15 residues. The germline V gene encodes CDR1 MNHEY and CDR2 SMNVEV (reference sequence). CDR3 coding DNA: TGTGCCAGCAGCCCACAGGGGACCTCCTACAATGAGCAGTTCTTC. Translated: CASSPQGTSYNEQFF.

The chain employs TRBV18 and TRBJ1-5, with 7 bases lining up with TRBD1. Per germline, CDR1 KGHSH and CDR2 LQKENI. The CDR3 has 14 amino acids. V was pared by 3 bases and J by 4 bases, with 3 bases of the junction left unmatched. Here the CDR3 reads CASSPGTVNQPQHF. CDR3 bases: TGTGCCAGCTCACCCGGGACAGTTAATCAGCCCCAGCATTTT.

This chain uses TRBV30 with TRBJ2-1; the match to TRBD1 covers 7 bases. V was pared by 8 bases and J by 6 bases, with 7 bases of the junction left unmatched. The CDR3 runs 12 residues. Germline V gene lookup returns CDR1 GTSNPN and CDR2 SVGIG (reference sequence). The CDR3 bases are TGTGCCCAAGAGACAGGGTCCAATGAGCAGTTCTTC. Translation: CAQETGSNEQFF.

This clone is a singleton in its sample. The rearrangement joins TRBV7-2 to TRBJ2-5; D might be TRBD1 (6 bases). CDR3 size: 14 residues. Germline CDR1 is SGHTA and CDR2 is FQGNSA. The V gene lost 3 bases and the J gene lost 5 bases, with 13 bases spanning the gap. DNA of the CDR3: TGTGCCAGCAGCTTGGGCAGGGGCGGTGAGACCCAGTACTTC. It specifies CASSLGRGGETQYF.

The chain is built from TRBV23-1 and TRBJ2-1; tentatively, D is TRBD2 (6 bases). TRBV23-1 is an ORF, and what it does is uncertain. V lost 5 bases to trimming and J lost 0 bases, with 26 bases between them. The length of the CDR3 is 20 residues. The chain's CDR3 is CASSGIRLNWRVGSYNEQFF. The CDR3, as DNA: TGCGCCAGCAGTGGAATCAGGCTGAACTGGAGGGTGGGCTCCTACAATGAGCAGTTCTTC.

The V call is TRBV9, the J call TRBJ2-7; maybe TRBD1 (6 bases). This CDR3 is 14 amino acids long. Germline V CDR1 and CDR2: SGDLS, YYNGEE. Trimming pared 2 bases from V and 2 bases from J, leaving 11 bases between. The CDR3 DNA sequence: TGTGCCAGCAGCGTTTCCGAGGGGGCCTACGAGCAGTACTTC. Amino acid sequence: CASSVSEGAYEQYF.

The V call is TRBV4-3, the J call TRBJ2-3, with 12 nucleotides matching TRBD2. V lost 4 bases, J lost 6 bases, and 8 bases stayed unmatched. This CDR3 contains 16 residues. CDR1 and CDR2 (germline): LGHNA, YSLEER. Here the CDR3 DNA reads TGCGCCAGCAGCCCAGCTAGCGGGGGGGCCACTGATACGCAGTATTTT. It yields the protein CASSPASGGATDTQYF.

The chain's CDR3 is CASSPSAGRDGEAFF. The CDR3, as DNA: TGTGCCAGCTCACCGTCGGCAGGGCGAGACGGAGAAGCTTTCTTT. The gene calls are TRBV18 and TRBJ1-1, with D perhaps TRBD1 (5 bases). The V and J ends lost 3 bases and 8 bases respectively, with 19 bases between them. Germline CDR1 reads KGHSH; CDR2 reads LQKENI. The CDR3 has 15 residues.

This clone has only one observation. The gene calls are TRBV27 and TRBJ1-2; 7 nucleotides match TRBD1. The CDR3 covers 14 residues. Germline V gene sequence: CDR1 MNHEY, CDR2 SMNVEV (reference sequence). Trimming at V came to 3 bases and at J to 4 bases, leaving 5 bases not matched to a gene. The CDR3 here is CASSLKGGIYGYTF. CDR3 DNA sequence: TGTGCCAGCAGTTTGAAAGGGGGCATCTATGGCTACACCTTC.

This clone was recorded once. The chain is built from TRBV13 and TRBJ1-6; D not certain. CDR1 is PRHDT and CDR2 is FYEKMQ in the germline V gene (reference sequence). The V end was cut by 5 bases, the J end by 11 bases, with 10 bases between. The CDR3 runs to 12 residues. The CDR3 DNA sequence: TGTGCCAGCAGCGGAGCCATTCCACCCCTCCACTTT. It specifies CASSGAIPPLHF.

In DNA form, the CDR3 reads TGCGCCAGCAGCTTGCTCGCGGGGGTCGAGGATGAGCAGTTCTTC. Translating gives CASSLLAGVEDEQFF. This chain uses TRBV5-1 with TRBJ2-1, with 7 positions matching TRBD2. CDR3 size: 15 residues. Trimming took 1 base from V and 8 from J; bases not matched to a gene: 9. Germline V CDR1 and CDR2: SGHRS, YFSETQ.

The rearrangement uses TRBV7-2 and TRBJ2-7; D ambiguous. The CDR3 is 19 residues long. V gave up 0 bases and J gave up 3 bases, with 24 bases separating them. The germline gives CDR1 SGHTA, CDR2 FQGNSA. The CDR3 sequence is CASSLAHRRPPLNIYEQYF. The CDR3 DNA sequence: TGTGCCAGCAGCTTAGCCCATAGGAGACCCCCGCTTAACATCTACGAGCAGTACTTC. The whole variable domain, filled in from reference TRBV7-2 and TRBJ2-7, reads GAGVSQSPSNKVTEKGKDVELRCDPISGHTALYWYRQSLGQGLEFLIYFQGNSAPDKSGLPSDRFSAERTGGSVSTLTIQRTQQEDSAVYLCASSLAHRRPPLNIYEQYFGPGTRLTVT.

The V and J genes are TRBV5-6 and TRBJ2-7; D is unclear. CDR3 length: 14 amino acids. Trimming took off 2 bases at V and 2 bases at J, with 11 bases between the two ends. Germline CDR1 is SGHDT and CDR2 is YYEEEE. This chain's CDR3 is CASSFRGRTYEQYF. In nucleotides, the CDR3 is TGTGCCAGCAGCTTCAGAGGCAGAACCTACGAGCAGTACTTC. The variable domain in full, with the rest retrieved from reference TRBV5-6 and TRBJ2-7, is DAGVTQSPTHLIKTRGQQVTLRCSPKSGHDTVSWYQQALGQGPQFIFQYYEEEERQRGNFPDRFSGHQFPNYSSELNVNALLLGDSALYLCASSFRGRTYEQYFGPGTRLTVT.

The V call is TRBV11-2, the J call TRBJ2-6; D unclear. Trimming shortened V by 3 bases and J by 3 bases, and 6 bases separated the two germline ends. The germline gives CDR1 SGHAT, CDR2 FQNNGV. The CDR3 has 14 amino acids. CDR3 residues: CASSLSGGANVLTF. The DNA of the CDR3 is TGTGCCAGCAGCTTGTCAGGTGGGGCCAACGTCCTGACTTTC.

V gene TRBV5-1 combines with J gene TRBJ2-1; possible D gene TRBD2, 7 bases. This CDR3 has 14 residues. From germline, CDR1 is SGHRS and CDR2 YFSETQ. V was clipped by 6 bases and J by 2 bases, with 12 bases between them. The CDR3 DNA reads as TGCGCCAGCAATGAAGGGGGGGCCTACAATGAGCAGTTCTTC. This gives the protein CASNEGGAYNEQFF.

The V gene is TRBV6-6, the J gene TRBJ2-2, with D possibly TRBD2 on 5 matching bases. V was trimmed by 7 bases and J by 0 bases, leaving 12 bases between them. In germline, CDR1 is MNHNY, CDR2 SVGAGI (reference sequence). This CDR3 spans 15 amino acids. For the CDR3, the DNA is TGTGCCAGCAAACGAGACGGGGCGAACACCGGGGAGCTGTTTTTT. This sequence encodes CASKRDGANTGELFF.

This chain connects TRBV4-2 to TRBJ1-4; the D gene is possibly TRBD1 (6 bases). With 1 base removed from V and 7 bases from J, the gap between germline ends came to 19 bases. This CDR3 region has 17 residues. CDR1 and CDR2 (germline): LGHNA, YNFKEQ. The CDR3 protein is CASSQVHRDLRSEKLFF. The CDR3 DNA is TGTGCCAGCAGCCAAGTTCACAGGGATCTTCGGAGTGAAAAACTGTTTTTT.

CDR3 in amino acids: CAVNYGATNEKLFF. The DNA for the CDR3 is TGTGCCGTCAACTACGGAGCAACTAATGAAAAACTGTTTTTT. The gene calls are TRBV15 and TRBJ1-4; D call uncertain. The CDR3 extends over 14 amino acids. Trimming cost V 11 bases and J 0 bases, with 13 bases left between them. CDR1 and CDR2 (germline): LNHNV, YYDKDF (reference sequence). Full variable domain (rest looked up from reference TRBV15 and TRBJ1-4): DAMVIQNPRYQVTQFGKPVTLSCSQTLNHNVMYWYQQKSSQAPKLLFHYYDKDFNNEADTPDNFQSRRPNTSFCFLDIRSPGLGDTAMYLCAVNYGATNEKLFFGSGTQLSVL.

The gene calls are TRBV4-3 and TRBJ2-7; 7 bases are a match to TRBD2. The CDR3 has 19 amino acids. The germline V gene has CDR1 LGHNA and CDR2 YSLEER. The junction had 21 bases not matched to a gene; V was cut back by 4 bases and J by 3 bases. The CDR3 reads CASSPRYSGGLAVDYEQYF. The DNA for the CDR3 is TGCGCCAGCAGCCCTCGATACAGTGGTGGGCTAGCGGTAGACTACGAGCAGTACTTC.